The 9 T cell receptor beta chains below were found in one sample sequenced in a study of blood T cell repertoires in COVID-19. TCRdb's table, derived via immunoSEQ multiplex PCR, lists solely in-frame clones and lacks some. The data hold about 73,000 clones, with around four fifths observed a single time. Material: peripheral blood. The receptors come from a man of 80 years or more with active or convalescent COVID-19.

The chain has TRBV28 and TRBJ2-5; D might be TRBD2 (6 bases). V lost 6 bases, J lost 4 bases, and 15 bases lay in between. Per the germline V gene, CDR1 is MDHEN and CDR2 is SYDVKM. CDR3 size: 14 residues. CDR3 loop: CASSTLGGGETQYF. CDR3 DNA sequence: TGTGCCAGCAGCACCCTGGGAGGTGGAGAGACCCAGTACTTC.

V and J are TRBV10-3 and TRBJ2-3, with 8 bases matching TRBD1. Germline V CDR1 and CDR2: ENHRY, SYGVKD. The junction had 3 bases not matched to a gene; V was cut back by 8 bases and J by 2 bases. CDR3 length equals 13 residues. The CDR3 region has the DNA TGTGCCATCCTGGACAGGGTCACAGATACGCAGTATTTT. It is translated as CAILDRVTDTQYF.

This clone appeared once. The V gene is TRBV6-8, the J gene TRBJ2-1, with 16 bases that match TRBD2. Germline CDR1 reads MNHGY; CDR2 reads SAAAGT. The CDR3 is 18 amino acids. The trim removed 2 bases at V and 5 bases at J, leaving 6 bases unmatched. The CDR3 reads CASSYPGLAGGPNNEQFF. In DNA, the CDR3 is TGTGCCAGCAGTTACCCGGGACTAGCGGGGGGGCCAAACAATGAGCAGTTCTTC.

This chain uses TRBV7-2 with TRBJ2-2; TRBD1 is a possible D gene (5 bases). The germline gives CDR1 SGHTA, CDR2 FQGNSA. CDR3 length equals 15 residues. The V end was cut by 1 base, the J end by 6 bases, with 12 bases between. CDR3: CASSLGHQGAGELFF. The DNA of the CDR3 is TGTGCCAGCAGCTTAGGCCATCAAGGGGCCGGGGAGCTGTTTTTT. Variable domain in full (rest from reference TRBV7-2 and TRBJ2-2): GAGVSQSPSNKVTEKGKDVELRCDPISGHTALYWYRQSLGQGLEFLIYFQGNSAPDKSGLPSDRFSAERTGGSVSTLTIQRTQQEDSAVYLCASSLGHQGAGELFFGEGSRLTVL.

The chain couples TRBV2 to TRBJ1-4, with 8 bases that match TRBD1. The length of the CDR3 is 15 residues. In germline, CDR1 is SNHLY, CDR2 FYNNEI. The V gene end was trimmed by 1 base and the J gene end by 10 bases; junction bases not matched to a gene: 8. CDR3 sequence reads: CASSEGQGSLGKLFF. CDR3 DNA sequence: TGTGCCAGCAGTGAAGGACAGGGGTCGTTAGGAAAACTGTTTTTT.

The rearrangement links TRBV5-4 to TRBJ2-3; TRBD1 agrees at 7 bases. This CDR3 spans 17 amino acids. V shed 4 bases, J shed 0 bases, and the junction held 11 bases outside the gene matches. Germline CDR1 reads SGHNT; CDR2 reads YYREEE (reference sequence). The CDR3 DNA reads as TGTGCCAGCAGCCCACGCACAGGGACAGTTAGCACAGATACGCAGTATTTT. This sequence encodes CASSPRTGTVSTDTQYF.

This chain links TRBV5-4 with TRBJ1-2, with D perhaps matching TRBD1 (5 bases). In germline, CDR1 is SGHNT, CDR2 YYREEE (reference sequence). V lost 4 bases and J lost 1, with 11 bases in between. This CDR3 comprises 14 residues. CDR3 DNA sequence: TGTGCCAGCAGCCCGCAGGGTGGTAACTATGGCTACACCTTC. It yields the protein CASSPQGGNYGYTF.

This sequence joins TRBV6-2 or TRBV6-3 and TRBJ2-2, with 9 bases lining up with TRBD2. This CDR3 is built from 15 residues. V was pared by 6 bases and J by 5 bases, with 7 bases of the junction left unmatched. CDR1 is MNHEY and CDR2 is SVGEGT in the germline V gene. CDR3 sequence reads: CASRPSGIGTGELFF. As DNA, the CDR3 is TGTGCCAGCAGACCTAGCGGGATTGGTACCGGGGAGCTGTTTTTT.

The chain couples TRBV27 to TRBJ1-2; D gene unclear. The V gene's germline CDR1 is MNHEY and CDR2 SMNVEV (reference sequence). The CDR3 has 13 amino acids. Trimming pared 6 bases from V and 7 bases from J, leaving 15 bases between. In DNA, the CDR3 is TGTGCCAGCAGCCTAGACCCCGCTGGTGGCTACACCTTC. Residues: CASSLDPAGGYTF.